A single TCR beta chain is shown here with its context. Its antigen is as yet unknown. The data were taken from a study of cytomegalovirus exposure and HLA in healthy donors. Points from the study as a whole: By a later analysis, the bulk of CMV-associated TCR beta chains appeared HLA-restricted. As confirmed in vitro, a few CMV-associated chains were specific for CMV antigens.

Primers for the PCR totalled 60 Vbeta and 13 Jbeta. The table came from immunoSEQ multiplex PCR; TCRdb's copy has only in-frame clones and leaves some out. The top ten hold roughly 15% of the sample, which has fewer than 200,000 clones, around 82% seen once. The CDR3 is 15 residues long. The junction had 5 bases not matched to a gene; V was cut back by 0 bases and J by 2 bases. The germline V gene encodes CDR1 GTSNPN and CDR2 SVGIG (reference sequence). This TCR derives from a woman in her 30s in good health and CMV-seropositive. The source material was PBMCs. This sequence joins TRBV30 and TRBJ2-3; 7 positions agree with TRBD2. CDR3 amino acids: CAWSVQAGLTDTQYF. CDR3 coding DNA: TGTGCCTGGAGTGTACAAGCGGGGCTCACAGATACGCAGTATTTT.